This entry features one T cell receptor (beta chain) sequence. No antigen is known for it. Trimming shortened V by 0 bases and J by 1 base, and 7 bases separated the two germline ends. Germline lookup yields CDR1 SGDLS and CDR2 YYNGEE. This CDR3 has 14 amino acids. This entry is derived from a study of cytomegalovirus exposure and HLA in healthy donors. Findings and limits, study-wide: Earlier results showed most TCR beta V segments being productive about 87% or about 30% of the time. Published work reported that the classifier diagnosed cytomegalovirus status with high specificity and sensitivity. In a later analysis, productive TCRs from donors in an Asian-associated ancestry cluster reportedly carried fewer N-insertions than the cohort mean.

Researchers ran the PCR with 60 Vbeta and 13 Jbeta primers. Authors' methods: In a later analysis, roughly 11 million of 75 million to 90 million unique beta chains occurred in at least two donors. The table came from immunoSEQ multiplex PCR; TCRdb's copy has only in-frame clones and leaves some out. V, J and clone size are those of that table, while D and trimming were read from the DNA. Here the sample spans more than 75,000 clones, almost 85% being singletons. This TCR derives from a woman younger than 35 in good health and CMV-seropositive. This rearrangement joins TRBV9 to TRBJ1-1, with D perhaps TRBD1 (6 bases). Sequencing used PBMCs. CDR3 protein: CASSVEQGNTEAFF. DNA of the CDR3: TGTGCCAGCAGCGTAGAACAGGGGAACACTGAAGCTTTCTTT.